This TCR beta chain stems from a study of molecular identifiers for immune sequencing clone quantification. Turning to the study itself: Replicate runs used RNA from about 19,000 or 110,000 naive CD8 cells, which was split five ways into aliquots, and four of those aliquots were then sequenced.

In germline, CDR1 is MNHEY, CDR2 SVGEGT. Losses at the gene ends were 6 bases for V and 1 base for J; bases not matched to a gene: 8. The CDR3 contains 15 residues. MiXCR was run by TCRdb on the PCR reads, yielding one entry per CDR3 protein. The sample holds about 640,000 distinct CDR3 sequences, 20% seen once. At least ten counts were recorded for this clonotype. Its antigen is undetermined. General study points: Whereas clones above 20 RNA copies held under 1% of naive-cell molecules, they held over 98% of effector molecules.

The specimen sequenced was naive CD8+ T cells from blood, with Jurkat cell RNA spiked in. Subset of the sample: FACS-sorted CD8+CD4-CCR7+CD45RA+ naive T cells. The source is a human donor in good health. Some libraries in this study had Jurkat cell RNA spiked in. This sequence joins TRBV6-2 or TRBV6-3 and TRBJ2-5, with 7 bases matching TRBD1. The CDR3 coding sequence is TGTGCCAGCAGCTTAGCATGGGACAGCCAAGAGACCCAGTACTTC. Protein product: CASSLAWDSQETQYF.